The subject of this entry is one T cell receptor beta chain. V lost 4 bases and J 3 bases, leaving 17 bases between the germline ends. Germline V gene lookup returns CDR1 SGHRS and CDR2 YFSETQ. CDR3 length: 15 amino acids. PCR involved 60 Vbeta and 13 Jbeta primers. Clones were sequenced by immunoSEQ multiplex PCR, and TCRdb holds only the in-frame ones, with some missing. The table for this sample gives approximately 100,000 clones. The data stem from a study of cytomegalovirus exposure and HLA in healthy donors. The sequenced sample consisted of PBMCs. The chain employs TRBV5-1 and TRBJ2-7; the D gene is possibly TRBD2 (6 bases). This TCR came from a man over 45 in good health and CMV-seropositive. DNA of the CDR3: TGCGCCAGCAGCCGCACGGGGGTGCAGGGCTACGAGCAGTACTTC. It translates to CASSRTGVQGYEQYF.